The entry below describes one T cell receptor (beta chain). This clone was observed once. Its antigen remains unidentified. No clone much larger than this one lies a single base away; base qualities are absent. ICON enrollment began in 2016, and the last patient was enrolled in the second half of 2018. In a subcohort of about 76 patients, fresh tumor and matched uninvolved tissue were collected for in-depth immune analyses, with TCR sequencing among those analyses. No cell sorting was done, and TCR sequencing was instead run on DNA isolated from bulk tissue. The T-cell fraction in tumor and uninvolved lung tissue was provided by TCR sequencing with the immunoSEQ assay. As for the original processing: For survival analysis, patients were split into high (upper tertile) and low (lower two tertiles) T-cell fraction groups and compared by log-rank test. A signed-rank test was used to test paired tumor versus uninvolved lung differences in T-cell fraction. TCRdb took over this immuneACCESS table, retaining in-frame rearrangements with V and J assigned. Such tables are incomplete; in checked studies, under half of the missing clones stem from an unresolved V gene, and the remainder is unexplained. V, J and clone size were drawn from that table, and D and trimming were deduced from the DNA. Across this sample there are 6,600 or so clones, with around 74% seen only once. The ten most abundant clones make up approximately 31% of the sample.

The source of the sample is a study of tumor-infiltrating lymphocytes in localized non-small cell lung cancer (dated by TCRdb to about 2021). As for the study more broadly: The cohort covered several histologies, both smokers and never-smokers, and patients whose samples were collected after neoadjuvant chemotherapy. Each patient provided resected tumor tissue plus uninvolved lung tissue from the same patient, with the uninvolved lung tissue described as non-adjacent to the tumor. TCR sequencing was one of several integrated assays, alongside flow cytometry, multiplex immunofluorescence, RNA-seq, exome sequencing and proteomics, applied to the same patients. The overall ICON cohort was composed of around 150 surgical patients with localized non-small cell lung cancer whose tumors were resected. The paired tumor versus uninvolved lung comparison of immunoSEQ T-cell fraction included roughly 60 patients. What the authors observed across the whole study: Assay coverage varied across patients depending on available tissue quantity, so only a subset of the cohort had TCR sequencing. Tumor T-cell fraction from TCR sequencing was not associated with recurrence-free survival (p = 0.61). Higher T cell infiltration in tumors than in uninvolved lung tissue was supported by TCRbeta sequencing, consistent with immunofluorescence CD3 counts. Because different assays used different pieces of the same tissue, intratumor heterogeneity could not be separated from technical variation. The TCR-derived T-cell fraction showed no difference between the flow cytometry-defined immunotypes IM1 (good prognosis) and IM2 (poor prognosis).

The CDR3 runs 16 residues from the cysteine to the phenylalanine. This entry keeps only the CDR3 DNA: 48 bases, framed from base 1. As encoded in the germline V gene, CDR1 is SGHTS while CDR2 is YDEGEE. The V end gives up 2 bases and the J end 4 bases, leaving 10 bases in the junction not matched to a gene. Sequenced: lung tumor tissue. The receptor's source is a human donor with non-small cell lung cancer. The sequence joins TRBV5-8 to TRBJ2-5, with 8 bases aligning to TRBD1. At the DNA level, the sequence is TGTGCCAGCAGCTTATCAGGGGGCCCCGGGAGAGAGACCCAGTACTTC. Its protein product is CASSLSGGPGRETQYF.